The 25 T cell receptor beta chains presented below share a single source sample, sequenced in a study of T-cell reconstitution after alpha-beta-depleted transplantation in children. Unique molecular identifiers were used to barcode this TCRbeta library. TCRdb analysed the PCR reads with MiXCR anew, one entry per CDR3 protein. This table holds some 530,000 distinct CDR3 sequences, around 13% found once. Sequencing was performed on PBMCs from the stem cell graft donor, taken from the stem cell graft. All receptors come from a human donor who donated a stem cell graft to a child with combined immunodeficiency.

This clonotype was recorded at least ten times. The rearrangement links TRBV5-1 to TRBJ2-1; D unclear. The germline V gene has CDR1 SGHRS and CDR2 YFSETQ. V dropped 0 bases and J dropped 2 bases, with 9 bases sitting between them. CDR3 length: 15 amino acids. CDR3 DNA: TGCGCCAGCAGCTTGGCTCCCGGTACCTACAATGAGCAGTTCTTC. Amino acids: CASSLAPGTYNEQFF.

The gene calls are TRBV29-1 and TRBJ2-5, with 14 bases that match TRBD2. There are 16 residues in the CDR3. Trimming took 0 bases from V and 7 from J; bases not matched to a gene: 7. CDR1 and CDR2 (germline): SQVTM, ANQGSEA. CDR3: CSVEDGTSGSEGTQYF. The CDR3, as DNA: TGCAGCGTTGAAGACGGGACTAGCGGGAGTGAGGGGACCCAGTACTTC.

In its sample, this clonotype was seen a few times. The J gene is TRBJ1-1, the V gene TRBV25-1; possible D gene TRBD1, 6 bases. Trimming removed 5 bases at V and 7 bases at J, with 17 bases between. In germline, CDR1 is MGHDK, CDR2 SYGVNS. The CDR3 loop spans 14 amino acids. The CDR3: CASSNTGSINEAFF. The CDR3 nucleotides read TGTGCCAGCAGTAACACAGGGAGTATTAATGAAGCTTTCTTT.

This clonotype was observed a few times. The CDR3 nucleotides are TGTGCCAGCAGCGTCAGGACTAGCGGGTTAGGTGAGCAGTTCTTC. Residues: CASSVRTSGLGEQFF. The chain couples TRBV11-3 to TRBJ2-1; 11 nucleotides agree with TRBD2. The V and J ends lost 5 bases and 9 bases, in that order; junction bases with no gene match: 9. Germline V gives CDR1 SGHNT, CDR2 YENEEA. The CDR3 covers 15 residues. Supplemented by reference TRBV11-3 and TRBJ2-1, the full variable domain reads EAGVVQSPRYKIIEKKQPVAFWCNPISGHNTLYWYLQNLGQGPELLIRYENEEAVDDSQLPKDRFSAERLKGVDSTLKIQPAELGDSAVYLCASSVRTSGLGEQFFGPGTRLTVL.

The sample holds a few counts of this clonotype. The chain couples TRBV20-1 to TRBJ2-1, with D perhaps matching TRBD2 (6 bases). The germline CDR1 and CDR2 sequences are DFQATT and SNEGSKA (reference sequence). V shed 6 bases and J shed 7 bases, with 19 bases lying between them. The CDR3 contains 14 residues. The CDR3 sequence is CSAKGPKGRNEQFF. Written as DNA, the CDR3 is TGCAGTGCCAAGGGGCCTAAGGGGAGGAATGAGCAGTTCTTC.

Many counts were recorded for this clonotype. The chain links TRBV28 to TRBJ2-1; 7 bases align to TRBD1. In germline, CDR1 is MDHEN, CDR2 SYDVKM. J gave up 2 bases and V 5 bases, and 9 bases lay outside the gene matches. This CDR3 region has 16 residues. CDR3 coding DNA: TGTGCCAGCAGTCTATCGACAGGGACAGCCTACAATGAGCAGTTCTTC. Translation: CASSLSTGTAYNEQFF.

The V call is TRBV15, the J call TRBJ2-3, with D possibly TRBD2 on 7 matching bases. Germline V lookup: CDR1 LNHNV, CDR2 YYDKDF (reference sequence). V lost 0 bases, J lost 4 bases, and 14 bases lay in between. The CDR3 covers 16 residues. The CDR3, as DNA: TGTGCCACCAGCAGAGAGCTACAGGGAGGGCCAGATACGCAGTATTTT. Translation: CATSRELQGGPDTQYF. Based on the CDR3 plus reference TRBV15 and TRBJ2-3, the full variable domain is DAMVIQNPRYQVTQFGKPVTLSCSQTLNHNVMYWYQQKSSQAPKLLFHYYDKDFNNEADTPDNFQSRRPNTSFCFLDIRSPGLGDTAMYLCATSRELQGGPDTQYFGPGTRLTVL.

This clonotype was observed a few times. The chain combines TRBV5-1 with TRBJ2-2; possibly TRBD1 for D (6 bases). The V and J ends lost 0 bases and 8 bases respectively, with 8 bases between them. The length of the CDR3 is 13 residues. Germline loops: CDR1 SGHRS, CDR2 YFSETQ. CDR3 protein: CASSLDRVGELFF. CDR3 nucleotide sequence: TGCGCCAGCAGCTTGGACAGGGTTGGGGAGCTGTTTTTT.

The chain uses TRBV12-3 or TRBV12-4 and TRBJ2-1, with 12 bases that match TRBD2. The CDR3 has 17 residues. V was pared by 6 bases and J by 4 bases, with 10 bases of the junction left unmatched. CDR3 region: CASSTIITSGRYNEQFF. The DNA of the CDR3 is TGTGCCAGCAGCACTATAATCACTAGCGGGAGGTACAATGAGCAGTTCTTC.

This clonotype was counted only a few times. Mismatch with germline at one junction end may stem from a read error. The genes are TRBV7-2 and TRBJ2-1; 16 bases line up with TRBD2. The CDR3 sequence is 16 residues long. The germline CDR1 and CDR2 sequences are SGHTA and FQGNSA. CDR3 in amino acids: CASSLALGTSGGAKIF. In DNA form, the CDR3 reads TGTGCCAGCAGCTTAGCGTTGGGGACTAGCGGGGGGGCTAAAATCTTC.

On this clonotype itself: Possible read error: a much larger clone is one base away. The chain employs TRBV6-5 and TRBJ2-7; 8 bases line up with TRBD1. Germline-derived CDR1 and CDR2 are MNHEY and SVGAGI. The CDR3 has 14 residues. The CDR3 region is CASSLQGDFYEQNF. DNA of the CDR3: TGTGCCAGCAGTTTACAGGGGGACTTTTACGAGCAGAACTTC.

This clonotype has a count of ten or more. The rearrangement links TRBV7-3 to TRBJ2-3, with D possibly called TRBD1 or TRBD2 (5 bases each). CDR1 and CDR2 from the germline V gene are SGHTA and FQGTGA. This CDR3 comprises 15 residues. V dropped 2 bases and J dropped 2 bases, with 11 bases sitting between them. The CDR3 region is CASSLSGTITDTQYF. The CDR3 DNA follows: TGTGCCAGCAGCTTATCCGGGACCATCACAGATACGCAGTATTTT.

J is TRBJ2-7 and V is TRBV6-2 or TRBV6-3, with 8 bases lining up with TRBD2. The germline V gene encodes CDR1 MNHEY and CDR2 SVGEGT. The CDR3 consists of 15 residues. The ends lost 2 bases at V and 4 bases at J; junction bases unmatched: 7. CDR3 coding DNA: TGTGCCAGCAGTTACAGGACTAGCACTAAATACGAGCAGTACTTC. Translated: CASSYRTSTKYEQYF.

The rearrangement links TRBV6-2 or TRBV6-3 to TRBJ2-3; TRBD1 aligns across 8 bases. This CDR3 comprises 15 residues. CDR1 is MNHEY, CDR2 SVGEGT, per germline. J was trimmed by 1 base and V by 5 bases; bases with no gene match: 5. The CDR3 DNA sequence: TGTGCCAGCAGTACAGGGGGTTTTGGCACAGATACGCAGTATTTT. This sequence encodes CASSTGGFGTDTQYF.

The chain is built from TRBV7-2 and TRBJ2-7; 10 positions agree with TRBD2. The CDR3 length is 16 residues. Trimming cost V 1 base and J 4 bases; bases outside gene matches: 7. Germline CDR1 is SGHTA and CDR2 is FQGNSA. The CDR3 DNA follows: TGTGCCAGCAGCTTAGAACTAGCGGGATCTACATACGAGCAGTACTTC. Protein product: CASSLELAGSTYEQYF.

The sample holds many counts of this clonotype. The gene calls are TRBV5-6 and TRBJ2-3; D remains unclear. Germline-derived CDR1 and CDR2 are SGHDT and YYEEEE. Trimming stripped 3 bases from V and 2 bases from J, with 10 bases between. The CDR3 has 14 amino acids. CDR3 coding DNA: TGTGCCAGCAGCTCAAATTCGAACACAGATACGCAGTATTTT. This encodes CASSSNSNTDTQYF.

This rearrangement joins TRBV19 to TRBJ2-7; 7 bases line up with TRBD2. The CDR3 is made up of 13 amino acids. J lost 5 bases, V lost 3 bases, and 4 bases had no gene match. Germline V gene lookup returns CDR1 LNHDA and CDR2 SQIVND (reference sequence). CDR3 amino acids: CASSILGGDEQYF. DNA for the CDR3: TGTGCCAGTAGTATTTTGGGAGGGGACGAGCAGTACTTC.

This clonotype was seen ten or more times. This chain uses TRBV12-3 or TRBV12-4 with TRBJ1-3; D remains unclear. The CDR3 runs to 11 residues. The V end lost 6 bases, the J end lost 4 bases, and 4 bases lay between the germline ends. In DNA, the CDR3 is TGTGCCAGCAGGTCGGGAAACACCATATATTTT. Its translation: CASRSGNTIYF.

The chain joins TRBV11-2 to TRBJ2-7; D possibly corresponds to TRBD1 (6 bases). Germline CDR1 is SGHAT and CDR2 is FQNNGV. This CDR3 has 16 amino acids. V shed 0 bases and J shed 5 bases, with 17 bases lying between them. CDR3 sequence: CASSLEDRSLRDEQYF. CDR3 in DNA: TGTGCCAGCAGCTTAGAGGACAGATCCTTAAGGGACGAGCAGTACTTC.

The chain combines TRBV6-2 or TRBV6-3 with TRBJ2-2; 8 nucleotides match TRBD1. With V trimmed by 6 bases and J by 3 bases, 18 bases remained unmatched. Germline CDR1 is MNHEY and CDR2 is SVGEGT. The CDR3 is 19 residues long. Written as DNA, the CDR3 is TGTGCCAGCAGCTATACAACAGCCTCGGGACAGGACTACACCGGGGAGCTGTTTTTT. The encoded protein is CASSYTTASGQDYTGELFF.

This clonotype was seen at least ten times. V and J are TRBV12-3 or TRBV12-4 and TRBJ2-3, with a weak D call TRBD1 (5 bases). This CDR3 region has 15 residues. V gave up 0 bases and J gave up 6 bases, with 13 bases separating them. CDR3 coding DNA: TGTGCCAGCAGTTTAGCCTTTAGGCCAGGGGATACGCAGTATTTT. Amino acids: CASSLAFRPGDTQYF.

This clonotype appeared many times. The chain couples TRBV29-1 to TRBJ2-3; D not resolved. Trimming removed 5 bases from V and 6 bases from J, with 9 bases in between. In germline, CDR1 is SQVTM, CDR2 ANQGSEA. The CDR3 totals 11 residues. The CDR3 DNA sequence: TGCAGCGTTCCCTGGCGGGATACGCAGTATTTT. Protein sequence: CSVPWRDTQYF.

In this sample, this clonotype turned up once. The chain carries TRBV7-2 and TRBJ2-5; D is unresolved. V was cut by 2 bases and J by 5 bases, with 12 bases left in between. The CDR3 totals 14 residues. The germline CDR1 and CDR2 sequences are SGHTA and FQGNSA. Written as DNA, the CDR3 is TGTACCAGCAGCTTACTAGGAGCTAGGGAGACCCAGTACTTC. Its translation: CTSSLLGARETQYF.

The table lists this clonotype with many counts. CDR3 DNA sequence: TGTGCCAGCAGTTTACTAGCGGGCTACCAAGAGACCCAGTACTTC. Residues: CASSLLAGYQETQYF. The chain uses TRBV28 and TRBJ2-5; 8 positions match TRBD2. The CDR3 covers 15 residues. The J segment lost 0 bases and the V segment lost 2 bases, leaving 2 bases of the junction unmatched. Germline CDR1 is MDHEN and CDR2 is SYDVKM. Full variable domain (outside the CDR3, taken from reference TRBV28 and TRBJ2-5): DVKVTQSSRYLVKRTGEKVFLECVQDMDHENMFWYRQDPGLGLRLIYFSYDVKMKEKGDIPEGYSVSREKKERFSLILESASTNQTSMYLCASSLLAGYQETQYFGPGTRLLVL.

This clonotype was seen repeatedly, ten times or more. Here the CDR3 DNA reads TGTGCCAGCAGTCCCCCCCTCAGACTAGCATCCTACAATGAGCAGTTCTTC. It is translated as CASSPPLRLASYNEQFF. The rearrangement joins TRBV12-3 or TRBV12-4 to TRBJ2-1; 7 nucleotides agree with TRBD2. The CDR3 has 17 residues. With V trimmed by 5 bases and J by 1 base, 11 bases remained unmatched.